The text below deals with one T cell receptor (beta chain). Its antigen is unknown. No much larger clone is present one base from it, and per-base qualities are unavailable. RNA was extracted using the RNeasy kit, and about 0.5 to 1 microgram was reverse transcribed with random hexamers. TCR beta CDR3 regions were amplified with the immunoSEQ multiplex PCR assay covering 54 Vbeta and 13 Jbeta segments. PCR amplification bias was corrected by using a synthetic template baseline for primer optimization and computational correction. As for the original processing: Reads were annotated to V, D and J genes according to IMGT and were analyzed with immunoSEQ Analyzer, with only productive sequences retained. Clonality was computed as one minus Shannon entropy normalized by log2 of the number of productive unique sequences. For each patient and control, public and private clones were evaluated within the 100 most prevalent clones. A clone was defined as Susac-specific if it was absent from the healthy and MS cohorts, from 1052 published viral clones and from other ImmuneACCESS disease sequences. In-frame beta chains were kept once TCRdb had trimmed the public reads at Q25 with fastp and called clones with MiXCR. A single entry per CDR3 protein holds the most common genes and DNA from its merged rows. TCRdb, not the original authors, processed these V and J calls. Present in this sample are fewer than 90,000 distinct CDR3 sequences, about 93% of which were seen just once. 0.45% of the sample rests with the top ten.

The data are from a study of CD8 T cells in Susac syndrome (dated by TCRdb to about 2019). Turning to the overall study: Of the Susac syndrome patients who were sequenced, fewer than 10 were in clinical remission while six had clinically active disease. At the time of blood withdrawal, Susac syndrome patients were either therapy-naive, taking corticosteroids (with some also receiving IVIg), or on IVIg alone. The study compared CD8+ T cell repertoire clonality among about a dozen healthy donors, around 14 Susac syndrome patients and 15 multiple sclerosis patients. Whether CD8+ T cell activation and differentiation in Susac syndrome was antigen driven was tested using repertoire sequencing.

High-throughput TCR beta sequencing profiled peripheral blood CD8+ and CD4+ T cells from healthy donors, Susac syndrome patients and multiple sclerosis patients. Susac syndrome patients met recently defined diagnostic criteria for definite or probable disease. CD8+ TEMRA cells were enriched by FACS, while bulk CD8+ and CD4+ T cells were purified by magnetic negative isolation. Blood was drawn into EDTA tubes, processed within 24 hours, and PBMCs were isolated by density gradient centrifugation. PBMCs intended for TCR sequencing were cryopreserved in liquid nitrogen and thawed later in a water bath at 37 degrees C. The sorted or isolated CD4+, CD8+ and CD8+ TEMRA cells had a purity of 90% or higher. General conclusions and limits of the study: Clonal expansion was observed in Susac syndrome CD8+ repertoires, with the highest expansion in CD8+ TEMRA cells and greater expansion in clinically active than in remitting patients. The study acknowledged that relatively few individuals were included in the TCR sequencing and HLA analysis. In the total CD8+ and CD8+ TEMRA repertoires, approximately 16 and five Susac-specific public clones, respectively, were identified.

Including the terminal cysteine and phenylalanine, the CDR3 comprises 16 residues. Of all the DNA, just the CDR3 is kept, 48 bases in frame from base 1. The germline V gene yields MDHEN for CDR1 and SYDVKM for CDR2. V and J are trimmed by 2 bases and 5 bases, and the gene matches miss 3 bases of the junction. Sequences were obtained from CD8+ T cells from PBMCs. The receptor's source is a human donor with Susac syndrome. The chain was built from TRBV28 and TRBJ2-1; 13 nucleotides in the junction match TRBD2. The nucleotides read TGTGCCAGCAGTTTACCTGGACTAGCGGGAGACAATGAGCAGTTCTTC. This yields the protein CASSLPGLAGDNEQFF.